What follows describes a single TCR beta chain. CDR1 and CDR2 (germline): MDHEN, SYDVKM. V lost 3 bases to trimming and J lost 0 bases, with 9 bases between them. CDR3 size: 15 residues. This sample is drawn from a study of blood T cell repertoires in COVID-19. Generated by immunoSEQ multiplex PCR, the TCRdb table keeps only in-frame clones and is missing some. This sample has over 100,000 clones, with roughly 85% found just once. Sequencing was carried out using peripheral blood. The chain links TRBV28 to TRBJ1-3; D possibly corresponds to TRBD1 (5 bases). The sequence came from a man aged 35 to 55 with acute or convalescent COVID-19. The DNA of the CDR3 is TGTGCCAGCAGTTTCGGGGGGAGCTCTGGAAACACCATATATTTT. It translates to CASSFGGSSGNTIYF.